The 16 T cell receptor beta chains below come from one sample, sequenced in a study of T cells in Graves' hyperthyroidism and ophthalmopathy. It was RNA transcripts that yielded the amplified TCR beta CDR3 regions. TCR CDR3 underwent first-round RT-PCR with the HTBI primer set. TCRdb called the multiplex PCR reads again in MiXCR, with one record for every CDR3 protein. The table records some 460,000 distinct CDR3 sequences, roughly 14% of them present only once. The specimen was blood. These receptor sequences come from a woman aged 18-30 years with Graves' hyperthyroidism.

This clonotype was observed many times. The chain is built from TRBV20-1 and TRBJ1-1; TRBD1 aligns across 7 bases. V was pared by 4 bases and J by 4 bases, with 12 bases of the junction left unmatched. Germline V gene data show CDR1 as DFQATT and CDR2 as SNEGSKA (reference sequence). The CDR3 is made up of 15 amino acids. Here the CDR3 reads CSATKTGMRGTEAFF. CDR3 coding DNA: TGCAGTGCTACAAAGACAGGGATGAGGGGCACTGAAGCTTTCTTT.

This clonotype was observed many times. The chain uses TRBV6-1 and TRBJ1-5; D might be TRBD1 (5 bases). V gave up 3 bases and J gave up 1 base, with 16 bases separating them. Looked up from germline, CDR1 is MNHNS and CDR2 is SASEGT. The CDR3 is 17 amino acids. CDR3 coding DNA: TGTGCCAGCAGTGATTTTAGGGGAAGTTTGAGCAATCAGCCCCAGCATTTT. The encoded protein is CASSDFRGSLSNQPQHF.

V gene TRBV2 combines with J gene TRBJ2-7; no clear D. Germline lookup yields CDR1 SNHLY and CDR2 FYNNEI. There are 12 residues in the CDR3. V lost 6 bases and J lost 5, with 11 bases in between. The CDR3 loop is CASRTSLDEQYF. CDR3 DNA sequence: TGTGCCAGCAGAACATCTTTAGACGAGCAGTACTTC.

This chain uses TRBV5-1 with TRBJ2-2; D is possibly TRBD1 or TRBD2 (6 bases each). Germline CDR1 is SGHRS and CDR2 is YFSETQ. Trimming cost V 1 base and J 3 bases, with 13 bases left between them. The CDR3 extends over 16 amino acids. CDR3 loop: CASSLFTGADTGELFF. In DNA, the CDR3 is TGCGCCAGCAGCTTGTTCACGGGGGCCGACACCGGGGAGCTGTTTTTT. The whole variable domain, remainder taken from reference TRBV5-1 and TRBJ2-2, is KAGVTQTPRYLIKTRGQQVTLSCSPISGHRSVSWYQQTPGQGLQFLFEYFSETQRNKGNFPGRFSGRQFSNSRSEMNVSTLELGDSALYLCASSLFTGADTGELFFGEGSRLTVL.

This clonotype was recorded at least ten times. The V call is TRBV7-9, the J call TRBJ2-2; D gene ambiguous. V lost 3 bases to trimming and J lost 3 bases, with 8 bases between them. CDR3 length equals 14 residues. From germline, CDR1 is SEHNR and CDR2 FQNEAQ (reference sequence). In nucleotides, the CDR3 is TGTGCCAGCAGCTTGGACCAATACACCGGGGAGCTGTTTTTT. This codes for CASSLDQYTGELFF.

This clonotype came up a few times. The chain joins TRBV7-6 to TRBJ1-6, with TRBD1 identical over 7 bases. The germline gives CDR1 SGHVS, CDR2 FNYEAQ. The CDR3 runs to 20 residues. Losses at the gene ends were 2 bases for V and 0 bases for J; bases not matched to a gene: 13. The chain's CDR3 is CASSLQPPVTGSSYNSPLHF. Here the CDR3 DNA reads TGTGCCAGCAGCTTACAACCCCCGGTGACAGGGAGCTCCTATAATTCACCCCTCCACTTT.

This clonotype has at least ten counts. J is TRBJ1-1 and V is TRBV12-3 or TRBV12-4; 8 bases align to TRBD1. CDR3 length: 14 amino acids. After removal of 6 bases from V and 2 bases from J, the junction contained 5 bases not matched to a gene. CDR3 DNA sequence: TGTGCCAGCAGCCGGGACAGGCTAAACACTGAAGCTTTCTTT. Its translation is CASSRDRLNTEAFF.

There are a few counts of this clonotype. V gene TRBV28 combines with J gene TRBJ1-4; D is possibly TRBD1 (5 bases). Trimming pared 7 bases from V and 4 bases from J, leaving 13 bases between. CDR3 size: 14 residues. Germline V gene lookup returns CDR1 MDHEN and CDR2 SYDVKM. CDR3 DNA: TGTGCCAGCAACCCCTCCGGGGGTAATGAAAAACTGTTTTTT. Its protein product is CASNPSGGNEKLFF. Variable domain in full (rest from reference TRBV28 and TRBJ1-4): DVKVTQSSRYLVKRTGEKVFLECVQDMDHENMFWYRQDPGLGLRLIYFSYDVKMKEKGDIPEGYSVSREKKERFSLILESASTNQTSMYLCASNPSGGNEKLFFGSGTQLSVL.

At least ten counts were recorded for this clonotype. CDR3 sequence reads: CASSFSRRHREFEQFF. CDR3 nucleotide sequence: TGTGCCAGCAGCTTCAGTCGCCGTCACAGGGAATTTGAGCAGTTCTTC. The V and J genes are TRBV7-9 and TRBJ2-1, with D perhaps TRBD1 (6 bases). The CDR3 covers 16 residues. CDR1 and CDR2 from the germline V gene are SEHNR and FQNEAQ (reference sequence). With 3 bases removed from V and 9 bases from J, the gap between germline ends came to 21 bases.

This clonotype was seen ten or more times. The gene calls are TRBV6-1 and TRBJ2-3; D not certain. Germline V gene data show CDR1 as MNHNS and CDR2 as SASEGT. The CDR3 is made up of 13 amino acids. V lost 4 bases and J lost 7, with 12 bases in between. The CDR3 region has the DNA TGTGCCAGCAGTGGCGGTCCTAGGAATACGCAGTATTTT. Encoded protein: CASSGGPRNTQYF.

This clonotype occurred many times. The chain employs TRBV6-1 and TRBJ1-1; D is possibly TRBD1 (5 bases). V shed 7 bases and J shed 10 bases, with 19 bases lying between them. CDR1 is MNHNS, CDR2 SASEGT, per germline. The CDR3 is 13 amino acids. CDR3 bases: TGTGCCAGCAAAATACGGGACCGTCGGGGAGCTTTCTTT. It is translated as CASKIRDRRGAFF.

This sequence joins TRBV25-1 and TRBJ1-5, with 9 bases fitting TRBD1. Germline CDR1 MGHDK, CDR2 SYGVNS. This CDR3 has 20 residues. The V gene end was trimmed by 4 bases and the J gene end by 4 bases; junction bases not matched to a gene: 20. Here the CDR3 DNA reads TGTGCCAGCAGTGCCCTGGGACAGGGAGGCACGGGCGGTTTGAATCAGCCCCAGCATTTT. Its protein product is CASSALGQGGTGGLNQPQHF. The full variable domain, its missing parts supplied by reference TRBV25-1 and TRBJ1-5, is EADIYQTPRYLVIGTGKKITLECSQTMGHDKMYWYQQDPGMELHLIHYSYGVNSTEKGDLSSESTVSRIRTEHFPLTLESARPSHTSQYLCASSALGQGGTGGLNQPQHFGDGTRLSIL.

This clonotype was seen a handful of times. The chain recombines TRBV19 with TRBJ2-1, with a tentative D call TRBD2 (5 bases). The germline V gene encodes CDR1 LNHDA and CDR2 SQIVND (reference sequence). V gave up 3 bases and J gave up 4 bases, with 13 bases separating them. The CDR3 extends over 15 amino acids. The CDR3 loop reads CASSISSPGYNEQFF. In DNA, the CDR3 is TGTGCCAGTAGTATTTCAAGTCCGGGGTACAATGAGCAGTTCTTC.

On this clonotype: A read error may explain this, as a much larger clone is one base away. The chain uses TRBV12-3 or TRBV12-4 and TRBJ1-2, with 9 bases fitting TRBD1. The CDR3 runs 13 residues. CDR3 loop: CASRRRTGAGHTF. The DNA of the CDR3 is TGTGCCAGCAGACGGAGGACAGGGGCTGGCCACACCTTC.

V and J are TRBV19 and TRBJ1-5, with D hard to call. The V end lost 1 base, the J end lost 3 bases, and 4 bases lay between the germline ends. The germline CDR1 and CDR2 sequences are LNHDA and SQIVND (reference sequence). The CDR3 is 13 residues long. The CDR3 here is CASSIVVNQPQHF. The CDR3, as DNA: TGTGCCAGTAGTATAGTTGTCAATCAGCCCCAGCATTTT.

This sequence joins TRBV7-3 and TRBJ2-5, with D possibly being TRBD2 (5 bases). CDR3 size: 15 residues. The V and J ends lost 5 bases and 1 base respectively, with 14 bases between them. In germline, CDR1 is SGHTA, CDR2 FQGTGA. The chain's CDR3 is CASSTKPSGQETQYF. The CDR3 bases are TGTGCCAGCAGCACGAAGCCAAGCGGCCAAGAGACCCAGTACTTC.